This TCR beta chain was identified during a study of T cell responses to AZD1222 COVID-19 vaccine. Study results and caveats: Targeting of unmutated variant regions was reportedly seen in nearly half of spike-specific TCRs.

With respect to this clone: Antigen: not known.

The CDR3 covers 17 residues. V lost 6 bases and J lost 8; bases outside the gene matches: 12. Germline CDR1 SGHTA, CDR2 FQGNSA. Repertoires were generated with immunoSEQ multiplex PCR, while TCRdb's copy carries only in-frame clones and drops some. Here the sample spans roughly 29,000 clones, 93% being singletons. This clonotype originated in an adult in good health. Sequenced material: peripheral blood, taken on day 0 of AZD1222 vaccination. This chain joins TRBV7-2 and TRBJ2-2, with TRBD2 identical over 13 bases. CDR3 DNA: TGTGCCAGCAGTTCTACACTAGCGGGAGGGCCTCGGGGGGAGCTGTTTTTT. Protein product: CASSSTLAGGPRGELFF.